This is a list of T cell receptor beta chains from one sample in a study of post-analysis software for immune sequencing data. MiXCR, applied by TCRdb to the PCR reads, yields one record per CDR3 protein. The data contain roughly 580,000 distinct CDR3 sequences, around 44% of them seen just once; the ten biggest clones take up approximately 1.7%. Sequencing was done on a sample of blood. These receptors originate from a girl between 10 and 17 years old with multiple sclerosis. Each CDR3 is given with its conserved first and last residue. A D gene is named only where the DNA matches it firmly. The listing skips clone size in some rows; elsewhere it reads once, few, many or a size class.

j_call	d_call	v_call	clone_size	cdr3_nt	cdr3_aa
TRBJ2-7	-	TRBV12-3/TRBV12-4	few	TGTGCCAGCAGGGGGGGCTGGGGAGACGAGCAGTACTTC	CASRGGWGDEQYF
TRBJ2-5	TRBD2	TRBV20-1	-	TGCAGTGCTAGGTTTAGCGGGAGAATCAATGAGCAGTACTTC	CSARFSGRINEQYF
TRBJ1-1	TRBD1	TRBV20-1	-	TGCAGTGCTAGATTCAGGGGGTACACTGAAGCTTTCTTT	CSARFRGYTEAFF
TRBJ2-5	-	TRBV15	few	TGTGCCACCAGCAGAGACTTCGGGGGAGAAGAGACCCAGTACTTC	CATSRDFGGEETQYF
TRBJ2-2	-	TRBV12-3/TRBV12-4	-	TGTGCCAGCAGTGAGTCCGGGGAGCTGTTTTTT	CASSESGELFF
TRBJ2-6	-	TRBV5-1	-	TGCGCCAGCAGCCTGATGCACAGGGTCCCCTCTGGGGCCAACGTCCTGACTTTC	CASSLMHRVPSGANVLTF
TRBJ2-3	TRBD2	TRBV10-2	-	TGCGCCAGCACCCATACCGGACTAGCGGGTTTAAGTAGCACAGATACGCAGTATTTT	CASTHTGLAGLSSTDTQYF
TRBJ1-2	-	TRBV5-1	-	TGCGCCAGCAGCCCGGACACGTCACTCTATGGCTACACCTTC	CASSPDTSLYGYTF
TRBJ2-5	TRBD2	TRBV20-1	-	TGCAGTGCTGAGACTAGCGGGGGGGTTGTAGAGACCCAGTACTTC	CSAETSGGVVETQYF
TRBJ2-3	TRBD1	TRBV12-3/TRBV12-4	-	TGTGCCAGCAGTTTACGGACGGGGACAGATGCGCAATATTTT	CASSLRTGTDAQYF
TRBJ2-7	-	TRBV29-1	few	TGCAGCGTTGAAGTCTCCGGCAGCTACGAGCAGTACTTC	CSVEVSGSYEQYF
TRBJ2-3	-	TRBV12-3/TRBV12-4	-	TGTGCCAGCAGTTTATCGGGCAGGGCTGGAGATACGCAGTATTTT	CASSLSGRAGDTQYF
TRBJ2-7	TRBD1	TRBV4-1	-	TGCGCCAGTGGACAGGGGACCTCCTACGAGCAGTACTTC	CASGQGTSYEQYF
TRBJ1-2	TRBD1	TRBV12-3/TRBV12-4	-	TGTGCCACGGGGACAGGGCGTACCTATGGCTACACCTTC	CATGTGRTYGYTF
TRBJ2-1	TRBD2	TRBV7-6	-	TGTGCCAGCAGCTTAGGAACTAGCGGACTCAATGAGCAGTTCTTC	CASSLGTSGLNEQFF
TRBJ2-1	-	TRBV4-1	few	TGCGCCAGCAGCCAAGATAACTCGAACAATGAGCAGTTCTTC	CASSQDNSNNEQFF
TRBJ1-1	-	TRBV7-9	-	TGTGCCAGCAGCCCGGGGGGACGGGTGAACACTGAAGCTTTCTTT	CASSPGGRVNTEAFF
TRBJ1-5	-	TRBV9	-	TGTGCCAGCAATAAGGGGGACCTTCCCAATCAGCCCCAGCATTTT	CASNKGDLPNQPQHF
TRBJ2-5	TRBD2	TRBV7-7	many	TGTGCTAGCAGCCCGGGGACTAGCCGGCTCCAAGAGACCCAGTACTTC	CASSPGTSRLQETQYF
TRBJ2-7	TRBD1	TRBV29-1	-	TGCAGCGTTGAAGATCAGGGACAGGGGGCCTACGAGCAGTACTTC	CSVEDQGQGAYEQYF
TRBJ1-2	-	TRBV15	-	TGTGCCACCAGCAGAGATGAGGGGGGTCAGGTCTATGGCTACACCTTC	CATSRDEGGQVYGYTF
TRBJ2-1	-	TRBV11-1	-	TGTGCCAGCAGTTCGGTAGGACGGAACAATGAGCAGTTCTTC	CASSSVGRNNEQFF
TRBJ1-6	TRBD1	TRBV28	-	TGTGCCAGCAGTTTAGTACAGGGGGCAAAGTCACCCCTCCACTTT	CASSLVQGAKSPLHF
TRBJ2-1	-	TRBV5-6	-	TGTGCCAGCAGCCCCACATTATACAATGAGCAGTTCTTC	CASSPTLYNEQFF
TRBJ2-5	-	TRBV12-3/TRBV12-4	-	TGTGCCAGCAGTTTAACAGCCCTCCGGGAGACCCAGTACTTC	CASSLTALRETQYF
TRBJ2-5	-	TRBV7-2	many	TGTGCCAGCAGCTTAGGTGTTGACACTGCCCAGTACTTC	CASSLGVDTAQYF
TRBJ1-5	-	TRBV6-1	few	TGTGCCAGCAGTGGAGGGGATGGCAATCAGCCCCAGCATTTT	CASSGGDGNQPQHF